A selection of T cell receptor beta chains follows, all from one sample in a study of CD8+ T cells in alopecia areata. Method: immunoSEQ multiplex PCR; TCRdb's copy keeps in-frame clones and lacks some. The sample includes about 110,000 clones, about 60% of them seen just once. Sequencing used NKG2D-low CD8+ T cells sorted from blood. The receptor set was obtained from a human donor with alopecia areata. Each CDR3 is given with its conserved first and last residue. The D gene is left open where the match is weak. Clone size, where shown, is once, few, many, or a class for clones that have expanded.

length: 12; D: .; size: .; J: TRBJ2-7; V: TRBV5-6; CDR3: CASSLSGGEQYF; DNA: TGTGCCAGCAGCTTGTCTGGGGGCGAGCAGTACTTC
length: 16; D: TRBD2; size: .; J: TRBJ2-1; V: TRBV7-3; CDR3: CASSPLAGGPYNEQFF; DNA: TGTGCCAGCAGCCCCCTAGCGGGAGGGCCGTACAATGAGCAGTTCTTC
length: 14; D: .; size: few; J: TRBJ2-7; V: TRBV28; CDR3: CASSIPEGVYEQYF; DNA: TGTGCCAGCAGTATCCCGGAGGGGGTCTACGAGCAGTACTTC
length: 15; D: TRBD1; size: .; J: TRBJ2-7; V: TRBV2; CDR3: CASSEWGDRDGEQYF; DNA: TGTGCCAGCAGTGAATGGGGGGACAGGGATGGCGAGCAGTACTTC
length: 11; D: .; size: .; J: TRBJ2-1; V: TRBV7-9; CDR3: CASSLDNEQFF; DNA: TGTGCCAGCAGCCTTGACAATGAGCAGTTCTTC
length: 12; D: .; size: .; J: TRBJ2-7; V: TRBV10-3; CDR3: CATISPGYEQYF; DNA: TGTGCCACCATCTCTCCAGGGTACGAGCAGTACTTC
length: 12; D: .; size: .; J: TRBJ2-1; V: TRBV5-4; CDR3: CASSWGSDEQFF; DNA: TGTGCCAGCAGCTGGGGGTCCGATGAGCAGTTCTTC
length: 15; D: .; size: .; J: TRBJ1-5; V: TRBV14; CDR3: CASSQGQGFNQPQHF; DNA: TGTGCCAGCAGCCAAGGGCAGGGTTTTAATCAGCCCCAGCATTTT
length: 16; D: .; size: .; J: TRBJ2-7; V: TRBV14; CDR3: CASSPSGTVISYEQYF; DNA: TGTGCCAGCAGCCCGAGTGGGACCGTGATAAGCTACGAGCAGTACTTC
length: 17; D: TRBD1; size: .; J: TRBJ1-1; V: TRBV5-4; CDR3: CASSSTGGAGFYTEAFF; DNA: TGTGCCAGCAGCTCGACAGGGGGCGCAGGGTTTTACACTGAAGCTTTCTTT
length: 13; D: TRBD1; size: .; J: TRBJ2-7; V: TRBV28; CDR3: CASDRGRAYEQYF; DNA: TGTGCCTCAGATAGGGGGCGGGCCTACGAGCAGTACTTC
length: 15; D: TRBD2; size: .; J: TRBJ2-5; V: TRBV7-9; CDR3: CASSFVAGGLETQYF; DNA: TGTGCCAGCAGCTTCGTCGCGGGAGGGTTAGAGACCCAGTACTTC
length: 13; D: .; size: few; J: TRBJ1-1; V: TRBV7-3; CDR3: CASSATMNTEAFF; DNA: TGTGCCAGCAGCGCCACGATGAACACTGAAGCTTTCTTT
length: 13; D: TRBD2; size: .; J: TRBJ2-7; V: TRBV2; CDR3: CASRGLAQHEQYF; DNA: TGTGCCTCCAGGGGACTAGCGCAGCACGAGCAGTACTTC
length: 14; D: .; size: .; J: TRBJ2-1; V: TRBV14; CDR3: CASSQDRAPDEQFF; DNA: TGTGCCAGCAGCCAAGACAGGGCACCCGATGAGCAGTTCTTC
length: 8; D: .; size: .; J: TRBJ1-1; V: TRBV29-1; CDR3: CSSGAAFF; DNA: TGCAGTAGCGGCGCGGCTTTCTTT
length: 15; D: .; size: .; J: TRBJ2-7; V: TRBV5-1; CDR3: CASSFLVGERYEQYF; DNA: TGCGCCAGCAGCTTCCTTGTCGGGGAGCGCTACGAGCAGTACTTC
length: 12; D: .; size: .; J: TRBJ2-7; V: TRBV7-9; CDR3: CASSLATGARYF; DNA: TGTGCCAGCAGCCTCGCGACAGGTGCGAGGTACTTC
length: 12; D: TRBD2; size: .; J: TRBJ2-7; V: TRBV27; CDR3: CASSAAGDYYYF; DNA: TGTGCCAGCAGTGCAGCGGGAGATTACTACTACTTC
length: 13; D: .; size: .; J: TRBJ2-7; V: TRBV15; CDR3: CATSREEGYEQYF; DNA: TGTGCCACCAGCAGAGAAGAAGGTTACGAGCAGTACTTC
length: 15; D: .; size: .; J: TRBJ1-4; V: TRBV5-1; CDR3: CASSDKGNHNEKLFF; DNA: TGCGCCAGCAGCGACAAGGGAAACCATAATGAAAAACTGTTTTTT
length: 10; D: .; size: .; J: TRBJ2-5; V: TRBV6-6; CDR3: CASSYPTQYF; DNA: TGTGCCAGCAGTTACCCGACCCAGTACTTC
length: 16; D: TRBD2; size: many; J: TRBJ2-1; V: TRBV7-9; CDR3: CASTLIGLAGFNEQFF; DNA: TGTGCCAGCACCCTAATAGGTCTAGCGGGATTCAATGAGCAGTTCTTC
length: 18; D: TRBD2; size: few; J: TRBJ2-1; V: TRBV14; CDR3: CASSQVVTSGRYYNEQFF; DNA: TGTGCCAGCAGCCAAGTTGTGACTAGCGGGAGATACTACAATGAGCAGTTCTTC
length: 14; D: .; size: few; J: TRBJ2-7; V: TRBV19; CDR3: CASSTGTPNYEQYF; DNA: TGTGCCAGTAGTACCGGGACTCCAAACTACGAGCAGTACTTC
length: 13; D: .; size: .; J: TRBJ1-1; V: TRBV27; CDR3: CASSLSGYTEAFF; DNA: TGTGCCAGCAGTTTAAGCGGGTACACTGAAGCTTTCTTT
length: 13; D: TRBD1; size: .; J: TRBJ1-1; V: TRBV7-2; CDR3: CASSRTGITEAFF; DNA: TGTGCCAGCAGCAGGACAGGTATCACTGAAGCTTTCTTT
length: 15; D: .; size: .; J: TRBJ2-5; V: TRBV4-1; CDR3: CASSQSLAEQETQYF; DNA: TGCGCCAGCAGCCAATCGCTAGCTGAGCAAGAGACCCAGTACTTC
length: 13; D: .; size: .; J: TRBJ1-5; V: TRBV27; CDR3: CASSLAGYQPQHF; DNA: TGTGCCAGCAGTTTAGCAGGGTATCAGCCCCAGCATTTT
length: 12; D: .; size: .; J: TRBJ1-2; V: TRBV27; CDR3: CASKGGNYGYTF; DNA: TGTGCCAGCAAGGGGGGAAACTATGGCTACACCTTC
length: 13; D: .; size: few; J: TRBJ1-1; V: TRBV27; CDR3: CASSLSDLTEAFF; DNA: TGTGCCAGCAGTTTATCGGATCTTACTGAAGCTTTCTTT
length: 15; D: TRBD1; size: .; J: TRBJ2-7; V: TRBV7-9; CDR3: CASSSPGQGLKEQYF; DNA: TGTGCCAGCAGCTCTCCGGGACAGGGCCTAAAGGAGCAGTACTTC
length: 15; D: .; size: .; J: TRBJ2-7; V: TRBV4-1; CDR3: CASSQDDVGGTEQYF; DNA: TGCGCCAGCAGCCAAGATGATGTGGGGGGTACCGAGCAGTACTTC
length: 13; D: .; size: .; J: TRBJ2-2; V: TRBV27; CDR3: CASSLWGTGELFF; DNA: TGTGCCAGCAGTTTATGGGGGACCGGGGAGCTGTTTTTT
length: 11; D: TRBD2; size: few; J: TRBJ2-4; V: TRBV5-6; CDR3: CASSFGLAQYF; DNA: TGTGCCAGCAGCTTCGGACTAGCCCAGTACTTC
length: 15; D: TRBD2; size: .; J: TRBJ2-1; V: TRBV6-5; CDR3: CASSISGEGLAEQFF; DNA: TGTGCCAGCAGTATTAGCGGGGAGGGTTTGGCTGAGCAGTTCTTC
length: 13; D: .; size: .; J: TRBJ2-4; V: TRBV15; CDR3: CATAGLAKNIQYF; DNA: TGTGCCACCGCCGGGCTAGCCAAAAACATTCAGTACTTC
length: 16; D: .; size: .; J: TRBJ1-1; V: TRBV5-5; CDR3: CASSLASGWVSTEAFF; DNA: TGTGCCAGCAGCTTGGCGTCAGGGTGGGTAAGCACTGAAGCTTTCTTT
length: 15; D: .; size: .; J: TRBJ2-1; V: TRBV5-1; CDR3: CASSSQQSSYNEQFF; DNA: TGCGCCAGCAGCTCACAGCAAAGCTCCTACAATGAGCAGTTCTTC
length: 14; D: .; size: few; J: TRBJ2-1; V: TRBV5-1; CDR3: CASSLGGAGNEQFF; DNA: TGCGCCAGCAGCTTGGGCGGGGCAGGCAATGAGCAGTTCTTC
length: 14; D: .; size: few; J: TRBJ2-7; V: TRBV5-6; CDR3: CASSPADSDPEQYF; DNA: TGTGCCAGCAGCCCCGCGGACAGTGACCCCGAGCAGTACTTC
length: 17; D: TRBD2; size: .; J: TRBJ2-1; V: TRBV2; CDR3: CASSEGDATSVQDEQFF; DNA: TGTGCCAGCAGTGAAGGTGACGCGACTAGCGTTCAAGATGAGCAGTTCTTC
length: 14; D: .; size: few; J: TRBJ2-1; V: TRBV28; CDR3: CASSLPRSGNEQFF; DNA: TGTGCCAGCAGTCTCCCTCGATCGGGAAATGAGCAGTTCTTC
length: 12; D: .; size: few; J: TRBJ2-7; V: TRBV7-9; CDR3: CASSQRAYEQYF; DNA: TGTGCCAGCAGTCAGAGGGCCTACGAGCAGTACTTC
length: 16; D: TRBD2; size: .; J: TRBJ2-2; V: TRBV9; CDR3: CASSGTGTKNTGELFF; DNA: TGTGCCAGCAGCGGAACCGGGACTAAAAACACCGGGGAGCTGTTTTTT